This entry concerns a single T cell receptor (beta chain). The antigen is not known. TCRdb itself ran the reads through MiXCR, one entry per CDR3 protein. The sample records some 920,000 distinct CDR3 sequences, approximately 30% being singletons. The record originates from a study of T cell repertoires in cytomegalovirus infection. General study results and limits: There were carriers of CMV plus the relevant HLA, and cumulative public TCR beta family frequency identified them. CMV-specific TCR beta clonotypes restricted by HLA-C dominated the ex vivo response.

The receptor was isolated from a human donor in good health (CMV status not recorded). Some clones in this sample may be carry-over from other donors' samples. The sequencing here drew on cultured CD8+ T cells from PBMCs, taken from culture after CMV antigen stimulation.

CDR3 coding DNA: TGCGCCAGCAGGGAGGGACAGCCCAATGAGCAGTTCTTC. Translated: CASREGQPNEQFF. This chain joins TRBV5-1 and TRBJ2-1, with D maybe TRBD1 (7 bases). Trimming left V 5 bases short and J 6 bases short, with 12 bases between. CDR3 size: 13 residues. The germline V gene has CDR1 SGHRS and CDR2 YFSETQ.